Shown below are 28 T cell receptor beta chains from a single sample sequenced in a study of blood T cell repertoires in COVID-19. The assay was immunoSEQ multiplex PCR, and TCRdb's table has in-frame clones only and misses some. The data show 120,000 to 150,000 clones, with around 82% seen just once and around 5.5% held by the top ten. The specimen sequenced was PBMCs or T cells enriched from blood (not recorded which). The source is a man aged 35 to 55 with acute COVID-19.

This rearrangement joins TRBV30 to TRBJ2-5, with D perhaps matching TRBD2 (5 bases). CDR1 is GTSNPN, CDR2 SVGIG, per germline (reference sequence). CDR3 length: 14 amino acids. Trimming stripped 0 bases from V and 7 bases from J, with 15 bases between. The CDR3 DNA reads TGTGCCTGGAGTGTACGCGGAGGTGGAGGGACCCAGTACTTC. This sequence encodes CAWSVRGGGGTQYF.

V gene TRBV7-5 combines with J gene TRBJ1-1. TRBV7-5 is listed as a pseudogene. The length of the CDR3 is 14 residues. In DNA, the CDR3 is TGTGCCAGAAGTCAAGGGTGTGAGGGCACTGAAGCTTTCTTT. It specifies CARSQGCEGTEAFF.

The rearrangement uses TRBV7-9 and TRBJ2-1; 10 bases agree with TRBD1. V was pared by 5 bases and J by 5 bases, with 6 bases of the junction left unmatched. Per germline, CDR1 SEHNR and CDR2 FQNEAQ (reference sequence). This CDR3 has 15 residues. DNA for the CDR3: TGTGCCAGCAGCAACCGGGACAGGGGCCACAATGAGCAGTTCTTC. Amino acids: CASSNRDRGHNEQFF.

This clone showed up just a few times. The gene calls are TRBV19 and TRBJ2-2, with D possibly matching TRBD2 (6 bases). This CDR3 region has 13 residues. V was cut by 7 bases and J by 4 bases, with 10 bases left in between. The germline V gene encodes CDR1 LNHDA and CDR2 SQIVND (reference sequence). In DNA, the CDR3 is TGTGCCAGTACCAGCGGGTTCACCGGGGAGCTGTTTTTT. Amino acids: CASTSGFTGELFF.

In this sample, this clone turned up a few times. V gene TRBV24-1 combines with J gene TRBJ1-1, with TRBD1 as a possible D gene (5 bases). This CDR3 region has 12 residues. The V and J ends lost 7 bases and 3 bases respectively, with 8 bases between them. Germline-derived CDR1 and CDR2 are KGHDR and SFDVKD. The CDR3 DNA is TGTGCCACCAGCCAGGGTTACACTGAAGCTTTCTTT. It is translated as CATSQGYTEAFF.

The genes are TRBV18 and TRBJ2-7; 8 bases align to TRBD1. CDR1 is KGHSH, CDR2 LQKENI, per germline. The CDR3 consists of 13 residues. V lost 2 bases to trimming and J lost 7 bases; unmatched junction nucleotides: 4. This chain's CDR3 is CASSPSRQGEQYF. The CDR3 DNA reads as TGTGCCAGCTCACCAAGCAGACAGGGGGAGCAGTACTTC.

This clone was seen just once. The gene calls are TRBV11-3 and TRBJ2-1; TRBD2 is a possible D gene (5 bases). Germline V lookup: CDR1 SGHNT, CDR2 YENEEA. V was cut by 5 bases and J by 4 bases, with 15 bases left in between. CDR3 length: 15 residues. CDR3 sequence reads: CASSHSLAKYNEQFF. As DNA, the CDR3 is TGTGCCAGCAGCCACAGTTTAGCGAAATACAATGAGCAGTTCTTC.

The chain couples TRBV19 to TRBJ2-5; tentatively, D is TRBD2 (6 bases). Trimming removed 5 bases from V and 1 base from J, with 11 bases in between. This CDR3 region has 14 residues. Germline V lookup: CDR1 LNHDA, CDR2 SQIVND (reference sequence). The CDR3 loop reads CASSRREFQETQYF. The CDR3 DNA is TGTGCCAGTAGTCGCCGGGAGTTCCAAGAGACCCAGTACTTC.

The chain uses TRBV5-1 and TRBJ2-7, with a tentative D call TRBD1 (6 bases). From germline, CDR1 is SGHRS and CDR2 YFSETQ. CDR3 length equals 15 residues. With 5 bases removed from V and 0 bases from J, the gap between germline ends came to 15 bases. The CDR3 protein is CASSPGTLDSYEQYF. CDR3 bases: TGCGCCAGCAGTCCCGGGACACTCGACTCCTACGAGCAGTACTTC.

V and J are TRBV7-6 and TRBJ2-7, with a possible D match to TRBD2 (6 bases). Trimming stripped 2 bases from V and 3 bases from J, with 20 bases between. The CDR3 loop spans 17 amino acids. The germline gives CDR1 SGHVS, CDR2 FNYEAQ. The CDR3 bases are TGTGCCAGCAGCTTATCGGGCCACGGGACTGCCGGCTACGAGCAGTACTTC. It translates to CASSLSGHGTAGYEQYF.

CDR3 in amino acids: CASSLHRVGEAFF. The CDR3 coding sequence is TGTGCCAGTAGTCTTCACAGGGTTGGTGAAGCTTTCTTT. The chain links TRBV19 to TRBJ1-1; the D gene is possibly TRBD1 (6 bases). This CDR3 is 13 amino acids long. V was cut by 5 bases and J by 7 bases, with 14 bases left in between. CDR1 and CDR2 from the germline V gene are LNHDA and SQIVND (reference sequence).

Turning to this clone: A far larger clone is just one base off, so this is likely a read error. The chain couples TRBV7-6 to TRBJ2-3; the D gene is possibly TRBD1 (5 bases). Germline CDR1 reads SGHVS; CDR2 reads FNYEAQ. The length of the CDR3 is 13 residues. V lost 3 bases to trimming and J lost 2 bases, with 6 bases between them. The CDR3 nucleotides are TGTGCCAGCAGCTTGGGGCCCACAGATACGCAGTATTTT. Translating it yields CASSLGPTDTQYF.

This chain uses TRBV30 with TRBJ1-3, with D perhaps matching TRBD1 (5 bases). V was cut by 2 bases and J by 3 bases, with 11 bases left in between. The germline V gene encodes CDR1 GTSNPN and CDR2 SVGIG (reference sequence). CDR3 length: 14 residues. CDR3 sequence reads: CAWSPGRDGNTIYF. CDR3 nucleotides: TGTGCCTGGAGTCCCGGCAGGGATGGAAACACCATATATTTT.

V and J are TRBV6-5 and TRBJ1-1; D gene ambiguous. Per the germline V gene, CDR1 is MNHEY and CDR2 is SVGAGI. Trimming took 11 bases from V and 1 from J, leaving 17 bases between them. The CDR3 has 14 residues. The CDR3 here is CAASLSTSNTEAFF. In nucleotides, the CDR3 is TGTGCCGCATCCCTAAGTACGTCGAACACTGAAGCTTTCTTT.

This clone has a single count. The gene calls are TRBV7-2 and TRBJ1-5, with D perhaps TRBD1 (5 bases). The V end lost 5 bases, the J end lost 3 bases, and 11 bases lay between the germline ends. Germline-derived CDR1 and CDR2 are SGHTA and FQGNSA. The CDR3 contains 14 residues. CDR3 DNA sequence: TGTGCCAGCAGCCAAGGACAACCCAATCAGCCCCAGCATTTT. Protein product: CASSQGQPNQPQHF.

CDR3 nucleotides: TGTGCCAGTAGTATGAGCAGGGAATACGAGCAGTACTTC. Translating gives CASSMSREYEQYF. The gene calls are TRBV19 and TRBJ2-7, with D tentatively TRBD1 (5 bases). Trimming stripped 3 bases from V and 4 bases from J, with 10 bases between. CDR1 is LNHDA, CDR2 SQIVND, per germline (reference sequence). The CDR3 sequence is 13 residues long.

The chain is built from TRBV5-5 and TRBJ2-1; 9 bases are a match to TRBD1. The CDR3 runs 16 residues. CDR1 is SGHKS, CDR2 YYEKEE, per germline (reference sequence). V trimming: 4 bases; J trimming: 2 bases; junction bases outside the gene matches: 7. The CDR3 is CASSPYRDRAYNEQFF. In DNA, the CDR3 is TGTGCCAGCAGCCCTTACCGGGACAGGGCCTACAATGAGCAGTTCTTC.

The V and J genes are TRBV27 and TRBJ2-7; D might be TRBD1 (5 bases). Germline-derived CDR1 and CDR2 are MNHEY and SMNVEV (reference sequence). CDR3 length: 12 amino acids. V was clipped by 7 bases and J by 2 bases, with 9 bases between them. The CDR3 protein is CASISRAYEQYF. DNA for the CDR3: TGTGCCAGCATATCCAGGGCCTACGAGCAGTACTTC.

This chain links TRBV7-2 with TRBJ1-1; D is unresolved. Germline CDR1 reads SGHTA; CDR2 reads FQGNSA. This CDR3 has 13 amino acids. Trimming took off 4 bases at V and 0 bases at J, with 6 bases between the two ends. CDR3 sequence reads: CASSSGMNTEAFF. CDR3 coding DNA: TGTGCCAGCAGCTCGGGGATGAACACTGAAGCTTTCTTT.

The rearrangement uses TRBV4-1 and TRBJ2-1; 7 positions match TRBD2. The CDR3 totals 19 residues. The V and J ends lost 3 bases and 0 bases, in that order; junction bases with no gene match: 14. CDR1 is MGHRA and CDR2 is YSYEKL in the germline V gene. CDR3 residues: CASSQPSLRAGDSYNEQFF. The DNA of the CDR3 is TGCGCCAGCAGCCAGCCCTCCCTCCGTGCGGGAGACTCCTACAATGAGCAGTTCTTC.

The genes are TRBV5-1 and TRBJ1-3; D unresolved. Germline-derived CDR1 and CDR2 are SGHRS and YFSETQ. The CDR3 has 14 residues. V was pared by 0 bases and J by 6 bases, with 10 bases between. The CDR3 nucleotides read TGCGCCAGCAGCTTGGGGTCCGGGGAAAACACCATATATTTT. Translated, it gives CASSLGSGENTIYF. Looking up the rest from reference TRBV5-1 and TRBJ1-3 gives the full variable domain: KAGVTQTPRYLIKTRGQQVTLSCSPISGHRSVSWYQQTPGQGLQFLFEYFSETQRNKGNFPGRFSGRQFSNSRSEMNVSTLELGDSALYLCASSLGSGENTIYFGEGSWLTVV.

This chain links TRBV7-9 with TRBJ1-6, with D unresolved. V shed 4 bases and J shed 7 bases, with 5 bases lying between them. The length of the CDR3 is 12 residues. Germline V gene data show CDR1 as SEHNR and CDR2 as FQNEAQ (reference sequence). CDR3 in DNA: TGTGCCAGCAGCTCGGGGAATTCACCCCTCCACTTT. This translates into CASSSGNSPLHF.

The gene calls are TRBV18 and TRBJ1-4; D unresolved. Trimming shortened V by 2 bases and J by 4 bases, and 8 bases separated the two germline ends. CDR3 length: 14 residues. Germline V CDR1 and CDR2: KGHSH, LQKENI. The CDR3 sequence: CASSPSVVNEKLFF. The CDR3 nucleotides are TGTGCCAGCTCACCATCAGTTGTTAATGAAAAACTGTTTTTT.

V gene TRBV5-4 combines with J gene TRBJ1-3; tentatively, D is TRBD1 (5 bases). CDR3 length: 15 residues. Looked up from germline, CDR1 is SGHNT and CDR2 is YYREEE (reference sequence). Trimming cost V 4 bases and J 11 bases, with 22 bases left between them. CDR3 region: CASSREGSGIGAIYF. DNA of the CDR3: TGTGCCAGCAGCCGAGAGGGGAGCGGGATCGGGGCCATATATTTT.

In nucleotides, the CDR3 is TGTGCCAGCAGCTTACGGGCGGGGGATGTAGATACGCAGTATTTT. This gives the protein CASSLRAGDVDTQYF. This sequence joins TRBV11-3 and TRBJ2-3; TRBD2 aligns across 7 bases. V was pared by 2 bases and J by 5 bases, with 7 bases of the junction left unmatched. The CDR3 consists of 15 residues. Germline CDR1 is SGHNT and CDR2 is YENEEA.

The chain is built from TRBV30 and TRBJ1-1, with D possibly TRBD1 on 6 matching bases. Germline V gene data show CDR1 as GTSNPN and CDR2 as SVGIG (reference sequence). V gave up 4 bases and J gave up 1 base, with 13 bases separating them. The CDR3 extends over 14 amino acids. Here the CDR3 reads CAWNSGGWNTEAFF. CDR3 DNA: TGTGCCTGGAATTCGGGGGGCTGGAACACTGAAGCTTTCTTT. The entire variable domain, with the rest obtained from reference TRBV30 and TRBJ1-1, is as follows: SQTIHQWPATLVQPVGSPLSLECTVEGTSNPNLYWYRQAAGRGLQLLFYSVGIGQISSEVPQNLSASRPQDRQFILSSKKLLLSDSGFYLCAWNSGGWNTEAFFGQGTRLTVV.

The chain has TRBV28 and TRBJ1-4; the match to TRBD1 covers 9 bases. The V gene end was trimmed by 5 bases and the J gene end by 10 bases; junction bases not matched to a gene: 20. Per germline, CDR1 MDHEN and CDR2 SYDVKM. CDR3 length: 18 residues. The chain's CDR3 is CASSTINTGQGTWAKLFF. CDR3 nucleotides: TGTGCCAGCAGTACGATAAACACGGGACAGGGAACTTGGGCAAAACTGTTTTTT.

This chain uses TRBV4-3 with TRBJ2-2, with 9 bases lining up with TRBD1. Germline trimming cut 3 bases from V and 1 base from J; bases unmatched to any gene: 3. CDR1 and CDR2 from the germline V gene are LGHNA and YSLEER. The CDR3 is 16 residues long. CDR3 sequence (DNA): TGCGCCAGCAGCCAGGGGACAGGGAGGAACACCGGGGAGCTGTTTTTT. It is translated as CASSQGTGRNTGELFF.